This T cell receptor beta chain was observed in a study of blood T cell repertoires in COVID-19 (dated by TCRdb to 2020 to 2021). Regarding the complete study: Samples covering the acute and convalescent phases of COVID-19 were provided by collaborators in the United States, Italy and Spain. The material from the prospective study consisted of cDNA or gDNA derived from T cells, B-cell-depleted T cells, or PBMCs. Subjects who had been exposed to COVID-19, were actively infected with it, or had recovered from it provided the deeply sampled blood TCRbeta repertoires that made up the dataset. The repertoires were released in a freely available public database intended as a resource for research on the immune response to SARS-CoV-2. Samples were obtained from the ongoing ImmuneRACE study (first 160 participants) and from 1,000 to 1,500 subjects provided by 6 global collaborators. A de-identified subject ID, COVID-19 status, age in years and sex were almost always included in the sample metadata. Where available, HLA class I and class II types were obtained from metadata supplied by the sample provider rather than from assay-based typing.

Each collaborating institution followed its own protocols to collect whole blood in K2EDTA tubes. For TCRbeta analysis, collaborators shipped samples as frozen whole blood, isolated PBMCs, or DNA extracted from either of those sample types. TCRbeta CDR3 regions were amplified from genomic DNA by means of the immunoSEQ Assay, a bias-controlled multiplex PCR. Under the source paper's analysis protocol: The number of nucleated cells in each sample was estimated from the amplification of reference gene primers within the assay. Sequence reads were collapsed and filtered to measure the absolute abundance of every unique TCRbeta CDR3 rearrangement. For each sample, productive Simpson clonality was calculated by taking the square root of Simpson's diversity index across productive rearrangements. TCRdb provides this immuneACCESS table in a form limited to in-frame rearrangements. Some clones are lacking; in checked studies, under half of them reflect an unresolved V gene, and why the rest are absent is not known. V and J calls and clone size are those listed in that table; D and trimming were worked out from the DNA. This sample comprises about 97,000 clones, 70% to 90% of them detected only once. The ten largest clonotypes hold about 20% of the sample.

The study at large found these results: How much clinical and demographic metadata was included differed by source and by participant, and the metadata was provided uncurated.

To note about this clone: Its cognate antigen has yet to be identified. The record has no base qualities; no much larger clone is one base away.

Looking up the germline V gene (reference sequence) yields CDR1 LGHDT and CDR2 YNNKEL. V lost 0 bases and J lost 3 bases; the stretch between them is 9 bases long. Spanning cysteine to phenylalanine, the CDR3 consists of 15 amino acids. The sequence is cut down to CDR3 DNA, 45 bases in frame from base 1. The sequenced sample consisted of peripheral blood. The TCR sequence derives from a human donor in a cohort sampled during active COVID-19. The V and J genes are TRBV3-1 (or the pseudogene TRBV3-2) and TRBJ2-1; the D segment cannot be called with confidence. The CDR3 region: CASSQELDVYNEQFF. The nucleotide sequence is given as TGTGCCAGCAGCCAAGAGCTAGACGTCTACAATGAGCAGTTCTTC.